This T cell receptor (beta chain) was identified during a study of pediatric ulcerative colitis. Assay: immunoSEQ multiplex PCR; the TCRdb copy retains only in-frame clones and omits some. The sample includes around 16,000 clones, around 80% of them seen just once. One to two pinch biopsies were taken from the rectum during colonoscopy. A note on this clone: What it binds is unknown. Other DNA variants within this sample encode the same CDR3.

Study outcomes and limitations: Rectal repertoires separated controls, mild-moderate and acute severe colitis.

The source material was gut tissue. The sequence derives from a boy between 10 and 17 years old who was a control in a study of pediatric ulcerative colitis.

The CDR3 loop reads CASSLQGDTEAFF. In nucleotides, the CDR3 is TGTGCCAGCAGCTTACAGGGAGACACTGAAGCTTTCTTT. This chain uses TRBV7-2 with TRBJ1-1, with D possibly matching TRBD1 (5 bases). Germline V lookup: CDR1 SGHTA, CDR2 FQGNSA. The CDR3 is 13 residues long. V was pared by 2 bases and J by 3 bases, with 7 bases between.